The clone carrying this T cell receptor beta chain occurred a few times. The CDR3 has 13 amino acids. V lost 5 bases, J lost 4 bases, and 9 bases lay in between. Per germline, CDR1 SGHTA and CDR2 FQGNSA. This record comes from a study of cytotoxic CD8 clonotypes in ibrutinib-treated CLL. About 2 micrograms of genomic DNA (from cryopreserved PBMCs) were used for TCR beta libraries. TCRdb's table, derived via immunoSEQ multiplex PCR, lists solely in-frame clones and lacks some. This table has 330,000 or so clones, over 60% appearing once. This receptor was identified in a human donor with chronic lymphocytic leukemia. The sequenced sample was PBMCs, obtained after 36 months of ibrutinib treatment. This chain uses TRBV7-2 with TRBJ1-5; maybe TRBD1 (5 bases). The CDR3 reads CASSPTVNQPQHF. The DNA of the CDR3 is TGTGCCAGCAGCCCGACAGTGAATCAGCCCCAGCATTTT.